These T cell receptor beta chains were read from a single sample in a study of blood T cell repertoires in COVID-19. Assay used: immunoSEQ multiplex PCR; TCRdb lists only in-frame clones, some missing. The table has around 180,000 clones, 80% to 90% seen once. Sample: peripheral blood. The origin of the receptors is a woman of 80 years or more with COVID-19, enrolled during active disease. Each CDR3 is given with its conserved first and last residue. The D gene is left open where the match is weak. Size values are once, few and many counts, or a class for expanded clones, and some rows have none.

-	TRBV19	13	TRBD1	TRBJ1-2	CASRTGQGSGYTF	TGTGCCAGTAGGACGGGACAGGGGAGCGGCTACACCTTC
-	TRBV5-1	15	-	TRBJ2-7	CASSLGREIPYEQYF	TGCGCCAGCAGCTTGGGACGGGAGATTCCCTACGAGCAGTACTTC
-	TRBV20-1	11	-	TRBJ1-2	CSAEKLEGYTF	TGCAGTGCGGAGAAGTTAGAAGGCTACACCTTC
-	TRBV19	13	TRBD1	TRBJ1-6	CASSIQGDSPLHF	TGTGCCAGTAGTATACAGGGGGATTCACCCCTCCACTTT
-	TRBV11-1	13	-	TRBJ2-5	CASSVPGGETQYF	TGTGCCAGCAGCGTACCCGGGGGTGAGACCCAGTACTTC
-	TRBV2	14	-	TRBJ2-7	CASSEWGAAGEQYF	TGTGCCAGCAGTGAATGGGGGGCAGCGGGGGAGCAGTACTTC
-	TRBV24-1	13	-	TRBJ2-2	CATSGIDTGELFF	TGTGCCACCAGTGGTATCGACACCGGGGAGCTGTTTTTT
once	TRBV18	15	-	TRBJ2-5	CASSLLAGPQETQYF	TGTGCCAGCTCACTCCTCGCGGGACCCCAAGAGACCCAGTACTTC
-	TRBV7-8	14	TRBD2	TRBJ2-3	CASGRGLVADTQYF	TGTGCCAGTGGGAGAGGACTAGTAGCAGATACGCAGTATTTT
-	TRBV7-2	14	TRBD1	TRBJ2-1	CASSVQEGANEQFF	TGTGCCAGCAGCGTGCAAGAGGGGGCGAATGAGCAGTTCTTC
-	TRBV7-3	13	-	TRBJ1-2	CASSRSGGDGYTF	TGTGCCAGCAGCCGTAGTGGGGGGGATGGCTACACCTTC
-	TRBV28	19	-	TRBJ1-6	CASSLGFLSRGGNNSPLHF	TGTGCCAGCAGCCTGGGGTTTCTCTCTAGGGGGGGCAATAATTCACCCCTCCACTTT
-	TRBV5-4	13	-	TRBJ1-2	CASSFGGNYGYTF	TGTGCCAGCAGCTTTGGCGGCAACTATGGCTACACCTTC
-	TRBV6-6	13	-	TRBJ1-4	CASSPGGGEKLFF	TGTGCCAGCAGTCCTGGGGGAGGAGAAAAACTGTTTTTT
-	TRBV14	15	TRBD2	TRBJ2-3	CASSRSGGLGDTQYF	TGTGCCAGCAGCCGTAGCGGGGGATTAGGTGATACGCAGTATTTT
-	TRBV5-3	13	-	TRBJ1-1	CARSSTENTEAFF	TGTGCCAGAAGCTCGACAGAGAACACTGAAGCTTTCTTT
-	TRBV5-4	16	-	TRBJ2-1	CASSLAGESSYNEQFF	TGTGCCAGCAGCTTGGCCGGGGAAAGCTCCTACAATGAGCAGTTCTTC
-	TRBV11-2	15	TRBD2	TRBJ2-7	CASSFGTSGSYEQYF	TGTGCCAGCAGTTTTGGGACTAGCGGCTCCTACGAGCAGTACTTC
-	TRBV7-9	16	-	TRBJ2-7	CASSSNPRQGNYEQYF	TGTGCCAGCAGCTCCAACCCTCGGCAGGGAAACTACGAGCAGTACTTC
-	TRBV20-1	11	-	TRBJ1-2	CSAPDSYGYTF	TGCAGTGCTCCCGACAGTTATGGCTACACCTTC
-	TRBV29-1	13	TRBD1	TRBJ1-4	CSVHQGEPEKLFF	TGCAGCGTTCATCAGGGGGAGCCTGAAAAACTGTTTTTT
once	TRBV2	15	TRBD1	TRBJ2-3	CASSEAGQSTDTQYF	TGTGCCAGCAGTGAAGCGGGACAGTCCACAGATACGCAGTATTTT
-	TRBV29-1	12	-	TRBJ2-7	CSVDGPSYEQYF	TGCAGCGTTGACGGTCCCTCCTACGAGCAGTACTTC
-	TRBV24-1	16	TRBD2	TRBJ2-5	CATSDLSGGAGETQYF	TGTGCCACCAGTGATTTGTCCGGGGGGGCCGGAGAGACCCAGTACTTC
-	TRBV18	15	-	TRBJ2-7	CASSHDLGLGYEQYF	TGTGCCAGCTCTCACGACCTAGGACTTGGCTACGAGCAGTACTTC
-	TRBV18	16	TRBD1	TRBJ1-5	CASSPLDRGRGQPQHF	TGTGCCAGCTCACCACTCGACAGGGGTCGTGGTCAGCCCCAGCATTTT
-	TRBV4-3	15	TRBD1	TRBJ1-4	CASSQDTGAWEKLFF	TGCGCCAGCAGCCAAGATACAGGGGCTTGGGAAAAACTGTTTTTT
-	TRBV7-3	16	-	TRBJ2-3	CASSLISGGAPDTQYF	TGTGCCAGCAGCTTAATTTCCGGGGGAGCCCCAGATACGCAGTATTTT
-	TRBV10-3	15	TRBD1	TRBJ1-3	CAISDGTGGDNTIYF	TGTGCCATCAGTGACGGAACAGGGGGGGACAACACCATATATTTT
-	TRBV9	14	TRBD1	TRBJ1-4	CASSRGQGNEKLFF	TGTGCCAGCAGCAGGGGACAGGGTAATGAAAAACTGTTTTTT
-	TRBV7-6	16	-	TRBJ2-5	CASSLGGIIRGETQYF	TGTGCCAGCAGCTTAGGCGGGATTATTAGGGGAGAGACCCAGTACTTC
-	TRBV19	15	-	TRBJ1-4	CASSVRDNSREKLFF	TGTGCCAGTAGTGTCCGGGACAACTCCCGGGAAAAACTGTTTTTT
-	TRBV19	15	-	TRBJ2-2	CASSTIAENTGELFF	TGTGCCAGTAGTACAATAGCGGAGAACACCGGGGAGCTGTTTTTT
-	TRBV25-1	15	TRBD2	TRBJ2-1	CASSDGTRGDNEQFF	TGTGCCAGCAGCGACGGGACTAGGGGTGACAATGAGCAGTTCTTC
-	TRBV18	13	-	TRBJ2-7	CASSPPVSTEQYF	TGTGCCAGCTCACCACCCGTTAGTACTGAGCAGTACTTC
-	TRBV7-2	16	TRBD1	TRBJ2-7	CASRPTGQGNPYEQYF	TGTGCCAGCAGGCCGACCGGACAGGGAAATCCCTACGAGCAGTACTTC
few	TRBV6-5	15	TRBD1	TRBJ1-4	CASRDRASANEKLFF	TGTGCCAGCAGGGACAGGGCGTCCGCTAATGAAAAACTGTTTTTT
-	TRBV5-1	14	-	TRBJ1-4	CASSLAGYDEKLFF	TGCGCCAGCAGCTTGGCAGGGTACGATGAAAAACTGTTTTTT
-	TRBV28	13	TRBD1	TRBJ1-2	CASSPDRIYGYTF	TGTGCCAGCAGCCCGGACAGGATATATGGCTACACCTTC
-	TRBV6-2/TRBV6-3	13	-	TRBJ1-2	CASSFRVNYGYTF	TGTGCCAGCAGTTTCCGGGTTAACTATGGCTACACCTTC
-	TRBV24-1	16	-	TRBJ2-7	CATSDSRGLSSYEQYF	TGTGCCACCAGTGATTCCAGGGGCTTAAGCTCCTACGAGCAGTACTTC
once	TRBV5-8	19	-	TRBJ2-3	CASRSRAAGARVTQDTQYF	TGTGCCAGCCGCTCGCGGGCGGCGGGGGCCAGGGTCACACAAGATACGCAGTATTTT
-	TRBV16	16	TRBD1	TRBJ1-2	CASSQSVRGQGYGYTF	TGTGCCAGCAGCCAATCCGTCCGAGGACAGGGTTATGGCTACACCTTC
few	TRBV2	14	-	TRBJ1-1	CASSESGRNFEAFF	TGTGCCAGCAGTGAGAGTGGCAGGAACTTTGAAGCTTTCTTT
-	TRBV11-2	17	TRBD1	TRBJ1-1	CASSLDRDRGKTIEAFF	TGTGCCAGCAGCTTAGATCGGGACAGGGGGAAGACAATTGAAGCTTTCTTT
-	TRBV5-1	15	TRBD1	TRBJ2-5	CASSRSTGDQETQYF	TGCGCCAGCAGCAGATCGACAGGGGACCAAGAGACCCAGTACTTC
once	TRBV2	13	TRBD2	TRBJ2-5	CASSWREGETQYF	TGTGCCAGCAGCTGGAGGGAGGGGGAGACCCAGTACTTC
-	TRBV7-9	13	-	TRBJ1-4	CASSLNRGGKLFF	TGTGCCAGCAGCTTAAATAGGGGTGGAAAACTGTTTTTT
-	TRBV25-1	15	-	TRBJ1-1	CASSEWRKGGTEAFF	TGTGCCAGCAGTGAATGGAGGAAGGGGGGGACTGAAGCTTTCTTT
few	TRBV5-1	15	-	TRBJ1-2	CASSLGAGANYGYTF	TGCGCCAGCAGCTTGGGCGCAGGGGCTAACTATGGCTACACCTTC
-	TRBV5-4	12	-	TRBJ2-3	CASSLASDTQYF	TGTGCCAGCAGCTTGGCCTCAGATACGCAGTATTTT
-	TRBV6-5	16	-	TRBJ2-7	CASSYSNTGASYEQYF	TGTGCCAGCAGTTACTCCAACACGGGAGCCTCCTACGAGCAGTACTTC
few	TRBV2	15	-	TRBJ1-6	CASSDRRPYHSPLHF	TGTGCCAGCAGTGACAGGAGGCCATACCATTCACCCCTCCACTTT
few	TRBV3-1/TRBV3-2	14	TRBD2	TRBJ2-1	CASSPSGGDNEQFF	TGTGCCAGCAGCCCAAGCGGGGGGGACAATGAGCAGTTCTTC
-	TRBV5-1	14	-	TRBJ1-1	CASSENRENTEAFF	TGCGCCAGCAGCGAAAACAGGGAAAACACTGAAGCTTTCTTT
once	TRBV5-1	13	TRBD1	TRBJ2-7	CASSVGQGWEQYF	TGCGCCAGCAGCGTAGGACAGGGGTGGGAGCAGTACTTC
-	TRBV9	14	-	TRBJ2-3	CASSLAQGGDTQYF	TGTGCCAGCAGCCTAGCGCAGGGTGGGGATACGCAGTATTTT
-	TRBV7-9	15	TRBD2	TRBJ2-3	CASSMGLAEGDTQYF	TGTGCCAGCAGCATGGGACTAGCGGAGGGAGATACGCAGTATTTT
-	TRBV3-1/TRBV3-2	14	-	TRBJ2-7	CASSPPGFFYEQYF	TGTGCCAGCAGCCCCCCGGGATTTTTCTACGAGCAGTACTTC
once	TRBV10-3	15	-	TRBJ1-2	CAISDPLRGTYGYTF	TGTGCCATCAGTGACCCTCTGAGGGGGACCTATGGCTACACCTTC